Below, 3 T cell receptor beta chains from the same sample are listed, as sequenced in a study of radiation and T cells in renal cell carcinoma. Time point here: baseline pretreatment blood. Treatment described: 15 Gy SBRT to primary tumor, nephrectomy 4 weeks later. Generated by immunoSEQ multiplex PCR, the TCRdb table keeps only in-frame clones and is missing some. The table includes 100,000 to 150,000 clones, roughly 80% detected once. This material consisted of blood, taken from a patient whose treatment included radiotherapy and nephrectomy. These receptors came from a woman aged 55-69 years with renal cell carcinoma.

The chain combines TRBV28 with TRBJ2-2; a weak D match, TRBD2 (6 bases). There are 16 residues in the CDR3. V was trimmed by 5 bases and J by 7 bases, leaving 20 bases between them. Germline CDR1 is MDHEN and CDR2 is SYDVKM. CDR3 sequence: CASSTIGHLSGGELFF. The CDR3, as DNA: TGTGCCAGCAGTACAATAGGACACCTTAGCGGCGGGGAGCTGTTTTTT.

The chain joins TRBV4-1 to TRBJ2-1; 10 positions match TRBD2. From germline, CDR1 is MGHRA and CDR2 YSYEKL. J was trimmed by 6 bases and V by 2 bases; bases with no gene match: 4. The CDR3 covers 15 residues. This chain's CDR3 is CASSQLAGEVNEQFF. CDR3 sequence (DNA): TGCGCCAGCAGCCAACTAGCGGGAGAAGTCAATGAGCAGTTCTTC.

The chain combines TRBV5-1 with TRBJ2-3; D remains ambiguous. CDR1 and CDR2 (germline): SGHRS, YFSETQ. V lost 2 bases to trimming and J lost 6 bases, with 13 bases between them. This CDR3 is built from 14 residues. The CDR3 reads CASSFGSSGDTQYF. The CDR3 DNA reads TGCGCCAGCAGCTTTGGGTCGAGTGGGGATACGCAGTATTTT. The full variable domain, its missing parts supplied by reference TRBV5-1 and TRBJ2-3, is KAGVTQTPRYLIKTRGQQVTLSCSPISGHRSVSWYQQTPGQGLQFLFEYFSETQRNKGNFPGRFSGRQFSNSRSEMNVSTLELGDSALYLCASSFGSSGDTQYFGPGTRLTVL.